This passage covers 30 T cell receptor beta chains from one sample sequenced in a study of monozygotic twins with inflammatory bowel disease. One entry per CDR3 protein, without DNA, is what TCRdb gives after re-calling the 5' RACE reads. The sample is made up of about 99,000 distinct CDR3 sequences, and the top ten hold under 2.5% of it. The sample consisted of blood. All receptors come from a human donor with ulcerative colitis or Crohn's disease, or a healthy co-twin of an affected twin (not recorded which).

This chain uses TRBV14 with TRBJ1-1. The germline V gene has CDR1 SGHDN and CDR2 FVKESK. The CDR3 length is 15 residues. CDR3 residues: CASSQDSWRGTEAFF. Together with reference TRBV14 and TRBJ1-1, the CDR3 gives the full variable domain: EAGVTQFPSHSVIEKGQTVTLRCDPISGHDNLYWYRRVMGKEIKFLLHFVKESKQDESGMPNNRFLAERTGGTYSTLKVQPAELEDSGVYFCASSQDSWRGTEAFFGQGTRLTVV.

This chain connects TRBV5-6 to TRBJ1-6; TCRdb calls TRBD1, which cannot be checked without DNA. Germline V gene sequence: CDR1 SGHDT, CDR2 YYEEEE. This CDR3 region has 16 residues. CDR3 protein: CASSLLGGTGGFPLHF.

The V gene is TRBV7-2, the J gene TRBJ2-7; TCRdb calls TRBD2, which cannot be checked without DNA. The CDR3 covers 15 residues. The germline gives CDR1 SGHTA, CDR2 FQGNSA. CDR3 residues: CASSPSGRPNYEQYF.

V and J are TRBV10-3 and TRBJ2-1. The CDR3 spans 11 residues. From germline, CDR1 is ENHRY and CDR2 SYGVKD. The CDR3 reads CAISVSNEQFF.

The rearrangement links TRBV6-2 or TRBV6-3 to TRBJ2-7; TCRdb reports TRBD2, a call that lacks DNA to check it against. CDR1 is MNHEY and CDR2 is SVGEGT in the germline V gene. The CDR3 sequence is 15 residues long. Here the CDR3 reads CASSYRSLVSNEQYF.

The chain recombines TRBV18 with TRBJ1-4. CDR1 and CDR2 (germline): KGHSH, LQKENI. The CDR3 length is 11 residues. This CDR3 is CASSPDEKLFF. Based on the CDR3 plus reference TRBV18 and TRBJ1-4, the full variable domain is NAGVMQNPRHLVRRRGQEARLRCSPMKGHSHVYWYRQLPEEGLKFMVYLQKENIIDESGMPKERFSAEFPKEGPSILRIQQVVRGDSAAYFCASSPDEKLFFGSGTQLSVL.

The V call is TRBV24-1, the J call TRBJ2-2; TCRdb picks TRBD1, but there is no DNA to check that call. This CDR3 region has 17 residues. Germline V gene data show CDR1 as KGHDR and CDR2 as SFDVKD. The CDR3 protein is CATSDPTGTGTFGELFF.

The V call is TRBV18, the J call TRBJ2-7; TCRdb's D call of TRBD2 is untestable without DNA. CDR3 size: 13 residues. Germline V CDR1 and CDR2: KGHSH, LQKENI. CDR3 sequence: CASSPWTSNEQYF.

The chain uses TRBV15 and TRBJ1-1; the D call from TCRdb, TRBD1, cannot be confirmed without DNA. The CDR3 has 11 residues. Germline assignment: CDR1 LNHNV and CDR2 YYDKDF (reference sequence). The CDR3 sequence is CASPWGGRAFF.

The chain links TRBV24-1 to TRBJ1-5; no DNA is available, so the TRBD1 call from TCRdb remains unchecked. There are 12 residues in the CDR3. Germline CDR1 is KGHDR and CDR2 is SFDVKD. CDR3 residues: CATSLGGGPQHF.

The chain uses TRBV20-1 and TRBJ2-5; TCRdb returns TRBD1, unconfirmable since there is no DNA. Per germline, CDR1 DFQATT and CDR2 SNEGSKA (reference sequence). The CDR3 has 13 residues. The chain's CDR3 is CSGSRGAEETQYF.

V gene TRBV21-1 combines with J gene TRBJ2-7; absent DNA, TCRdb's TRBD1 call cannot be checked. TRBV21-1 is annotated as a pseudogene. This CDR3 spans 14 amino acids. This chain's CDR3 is CASSAKPNGREQYF.

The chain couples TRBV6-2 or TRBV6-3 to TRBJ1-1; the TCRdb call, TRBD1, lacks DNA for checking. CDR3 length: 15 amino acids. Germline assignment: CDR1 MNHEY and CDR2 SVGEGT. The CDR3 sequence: CASSYSPRQGTEAFF.

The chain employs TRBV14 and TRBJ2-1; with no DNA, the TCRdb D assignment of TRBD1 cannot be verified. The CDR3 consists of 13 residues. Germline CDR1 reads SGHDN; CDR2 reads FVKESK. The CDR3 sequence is CASSRDRGLEQFF.

CDR3 protein: CATSRGSDAGELFF. The chain combines TRBV15 with TRBJ2-2. The CDR3 runs 14 residues. Looked up from germline, CDR1 is LNHNV and CDR2 is YYDKDF (reference sequence).

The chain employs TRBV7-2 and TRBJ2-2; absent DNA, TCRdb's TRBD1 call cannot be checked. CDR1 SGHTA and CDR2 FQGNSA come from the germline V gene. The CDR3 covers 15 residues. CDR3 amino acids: CASLRRGLNTGELFF.

This CDR3 is CASSLVTPPSDSPLHF. This chain uses TRBV27 with TRBJ1-6; there is no DNA to check the TCRdb D call of TRBD1. CDR3 length equals 16 residues. Germline V gene data show CDR1 as MNHEY and CDR2 as SMNVEV (reference sequence).

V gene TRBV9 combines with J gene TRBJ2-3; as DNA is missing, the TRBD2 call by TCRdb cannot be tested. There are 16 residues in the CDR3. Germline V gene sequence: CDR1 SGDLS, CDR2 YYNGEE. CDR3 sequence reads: CASSVGVLASTDTQYF.

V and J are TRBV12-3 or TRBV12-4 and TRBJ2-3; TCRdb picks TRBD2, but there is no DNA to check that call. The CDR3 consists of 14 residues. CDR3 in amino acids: CASRLSGGPDTQYF.

The CDR3: CASSRDRGRYTEAFF. The chain uses TRBV4-1 and TRBJ1-1; the TCRdb call, TRBD1, lacks DNA for checking. Germline V lookup: CDR1 MGHRA, CDR2 YSYEKL. The CDR3 contains 15 residues.

The CDR3 is CASSPVRGDPVSEQFF. The rearrangement links TRBV12-3 or TRBV12-4 to TRBJ2-1; TCRdb lists TRBD1, though no DNA is available to test this call. CDR3 length: 16 residues.

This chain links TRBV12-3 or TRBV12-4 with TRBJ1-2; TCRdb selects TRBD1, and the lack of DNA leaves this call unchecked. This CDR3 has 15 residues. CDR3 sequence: CASSRDLTGVGGYTF.

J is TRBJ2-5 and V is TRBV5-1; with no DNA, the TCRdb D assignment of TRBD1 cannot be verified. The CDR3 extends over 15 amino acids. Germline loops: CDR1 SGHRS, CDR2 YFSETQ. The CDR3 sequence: CASTALRGGAETQYF.

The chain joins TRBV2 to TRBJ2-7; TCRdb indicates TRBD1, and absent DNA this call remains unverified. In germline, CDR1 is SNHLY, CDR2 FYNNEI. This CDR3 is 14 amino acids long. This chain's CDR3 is CASSPRGFSYEQYF.

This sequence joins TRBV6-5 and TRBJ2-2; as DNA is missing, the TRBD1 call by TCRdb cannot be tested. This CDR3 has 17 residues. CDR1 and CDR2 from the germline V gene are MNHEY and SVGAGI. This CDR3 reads CASSYKGAASSTGELFF.

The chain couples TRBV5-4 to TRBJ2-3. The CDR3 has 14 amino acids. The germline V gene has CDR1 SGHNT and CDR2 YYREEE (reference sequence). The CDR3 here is CASSPRLAQDTQYF.

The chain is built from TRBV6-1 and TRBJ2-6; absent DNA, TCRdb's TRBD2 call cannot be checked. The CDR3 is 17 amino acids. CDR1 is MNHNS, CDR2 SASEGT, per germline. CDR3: CASSPGLAGTGANVLTF.

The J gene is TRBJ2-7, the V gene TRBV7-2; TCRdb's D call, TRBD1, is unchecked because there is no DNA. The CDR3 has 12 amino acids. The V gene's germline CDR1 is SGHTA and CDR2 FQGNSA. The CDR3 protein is CASSSFRGEQYF.

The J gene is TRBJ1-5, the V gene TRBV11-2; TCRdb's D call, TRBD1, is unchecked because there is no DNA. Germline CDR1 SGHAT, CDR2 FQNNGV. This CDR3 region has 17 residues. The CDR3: CASSLAGDSHGSQPQHF.

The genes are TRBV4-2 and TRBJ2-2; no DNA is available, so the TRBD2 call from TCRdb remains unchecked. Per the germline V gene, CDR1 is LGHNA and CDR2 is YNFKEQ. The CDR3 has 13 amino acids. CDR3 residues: CASLGLESGELFF.